The next 15 T cell receptor beta chains were all read from a single sample in a study of blood T cell repertoires in COVID-19 (dated by TCRdb to the early 2020s). The library was produced with the immunoSEQ multiplex PCR assay. Sourced from immuneACCESS, this table was stored by TCRdb with only in-frame sequences that have V and J called. A share of the clones is absent; for the studies checked, an unresolved V gene accounts for under half, and the remainder has no known explanation. The sample records 150,000 to 200,000 clones, around 75% of which are singletons. The ten largest make up 5.5% to 7% of the sample. Sequences were obtained from peripheral blood. Source of these receptors: a middle-aged woman with COVID-19, enrolled during active disease.

The chain employs TRBV25-1 and TRBJ2-1; TRBD2 might be the D (5 bases). The CDR3 totals 15 residues. Per the germline V gene, CDR1 is MGHDK and CDR2 is SYGVNS. With 5 bases removed from V and 4 bases from J, the gap between germline ends came to 15 bases. The CDR3 loop reads CASSSGPLGYNEQFF. The DNA of the CDR3 is TGTGCCAGCAGTAGCGGTCCCCTGGGGTACAATGAGCAGTTCTTC.

This clone was observed once. V usage is TRBV7-2 and J usage is TRBJ1-1; possible D gene TRBD1, 5 bases. This CDR3 region has 13 residues. Germline V gene sequence: CDR1 SGHTA, CDR2 FQGNSA. Trimming removed 5 bases at V and 5 bases at J, with 12 bases between. As DNA, the CDR3 is TGTGCCAGCAGCCCCGGGGGGGTGACTGAAGCTTTCTTT. This encodes CASSPGGVTEAFF.

This clone has more than one count but fewer than ten. The V gene is TRBV6-1, the J gene TRBJ1-4, with D perhaps matching TRBD1 (6 bases). The CDR3 runs 16 residues. The V and J ends lost 4 bases and 5 bases respectively, with 17 bases between them. Germline V CDR1 and CDR2: MNHNS, SASEGT. The CDR3 reads CASSGRDNKGNEKLFF. CDR3 DNA: TGTGCCAGCAGTGGCCGGGACAACAAGGGAAATGAAAAACTGTTTTTT.

V is TRBV2 and J is TRBJ2-7; D might be TRBD1 (6 bases). The CDR3 is 14 residues long. Trimming left V 8 bases short and J 5 bases short, with 19 bases between. Germline CDR1 is SNHLY and CDR2 is FYNNEI. This CDR3 is CASWAGGSRDEQYF. In nucleotides, the CDR3 is TGTGCCAGCTGGGCTGGGGGCTCTAGGGACGAGCAGTACTTC.

This chain links TRBV18 with TRBJ2-3; D is unclear. Looked up from germline, CDR1 is KGHSH and CDR2 is LQKENI. V gave up 3 bases and J gave up 4 bases, with 11 bases separating them. CDR3 length equals 14 residues. The CDR3: CASSPDSSSDTQYF. The CDR3 region has the DNA TGTGCCAGCTCACCCGACTCTTCCTCAGATACGCAGTATTTT.

This chain connects TRBV7-9 to TRBJ1-1, with TRBD1 as a possible D gene (5 bases). This CDR3 contains 11 residues. V lost 3 bases, J lost 11 bases, and 10 bases lay in between. CDR1 SEHNR and CDR2 FQNEAQ come from the germline V gene (reference sequence). The CDR3 region has the DNA TGTGCCAGCAGCTTGTATGGGGGGGCTTTCTTT. It encodes CASSLYGGAFF.

J is TRBJ1-1 and V is TRBV12-5; D is ambiguous. The V and J ends lost 2 bases and 2 bases respectively, with 18 bases between them. Per germline, CDR1 LGHNT and CDR2 FRNRAP. This CDR3 region has 17 residues. In DNA form, the CDR3 reads TGTGCTAGTGGTTTGCCCCGGGTCAGATCGCTAAACACTGAAGCTTTCTTT. It yields the protein CASGLPRVRSLNTEAFF.

V is TRBV11-2 and J is TRBJ1-2, with 10 bases matching TRBD1. Trimming cost V 3 bases and J 0 bases; bases outside gene matches: 4. The CDR3 covers 16 residues. Germline V gene sequence: CDR1 SGHAT, CDR2 FQNNGV. CDR3 in DNA: TGTGCCAGCAGCTTGGGACAGGGGTTGGCTAACTATGGCTACACCTTC. Its translation: CASSLGQGLANYGYTF.

This sequence joins TRBV19 and TRBJ1-5; 8 positions match TRBD1. This CDR3 is built from 16 residues. CDR1 is LNHDA, CDR2 SQIVND, per germline (reference sequence). V gave up 4 bases and J gave up 5 bases; unmatched junction bases: 10. Written as DNA, the CDR3 is TGTGCCAGTAGTACCCAAGGACAGGGTACGCATCAGCCCCAGCATTTT. Its protein is CASSTQGQGTHQPQHF.

The chain combines TRBV11-2 with TRBJ2-7, with TRBD2 identical over 11 bases. The CDR3 is 18 residues long. The V gene's germline CDR1 is SGHAT and CDR2 FQNNGV. J lost 2 bases, V lost 7 bases, and 16 bases had no gene match. CDR3 coding DNA: TGTGCCAGCATCTTGGCACTCCCACTAGCGGGAGTCCCCTACGAGCAGTACTTC. It codes for CASILALPLAGVPYEQYF.

This clone was detected a few times. The V call is TRBV15, the J call TRBJ1-2; D gene ambiguous. Per germline, CDR1 LNHNV and CDR2 YYDKDF (reference sequence). Trimming stripped 1 base from V and 7 bases from J, with 16 bases between. This CDR3 has 15 amino acids. The CDR3 loop is CATSRVFDPSGGYTF. The CDR3 DNA reads as TGTGCCACCAGCAGAGTATTTGACCCATCGGGTGGCTACACCTTC. The full variable domain, with the rest looked up from reference TRBV15 and TRBJ1-2, is DAMVIQNPRYQVTQFGKPVTLSCSQTLNHNVMYWYQQKSSQAPKLLFHYYDKDFNNEADTPDNFQSRRPNTSFCFLDIRSPGLGDTAMYLCATSRVFDPSGGYTFGSGTRLTVV.

This clone has a single count. This chain links TRBV19 with TRBJ1-5, with a weak D call TRBD1 (6 bases). Trimming removed 4 bases from V and 9 bases from J, with 16 bases in between. Germline V CDR1 and CDR2: LNHDA, SQIVND (reference sequence). This CDR3 is built from 14 residues. In DNA, the CDR3 is TGTGCCAGTAGTACTCACAGGGATCATCTGCCCCAGCATTTT. Protein: CASSTHRDHLPQHF.

The V gene is TRBV3-1 (or the pseudogene TRBV3-2), the J gene TRBJ1-5, with D tentatively TRBD1 (6 bases). V shed 3 bases and J shed 3 bases, with 15 bases lying between them. The CDR3 has 16 residues. Germline CDR1 and CDR2: LGHDT and YNNKEL (reference sequence). CDR3 sequence reads: CASSQSLGHLNQPQHF. CDR3 sequence (DNA): TGTGCCAGCAGCCAGTCTTTGGGACACCTCAATCAGCCCCAGCATTTT.

Comments on this clone: Other DNA sequences in the same sample also yield this CDR3. The J gene is TRBJ2-7, the V gene TRBV18, with 12 bases identical to TRBD1. Germline V lookup: CDR1 KGHSH, CDR2 LQKENI. This CDR3 region has 14 residues. J was trimmed by 7 bases and V by 3 bases; bases with no gene match: 4. In DNA, the CDR3 is TGTGCCAGCTCACCGGGACAGGGGGCCAGAGAGCAGTACTTC. As protein: CASSPGQGAREQYF. Drawing the rest from reference TRBV18 and TRBJ2-7, the complete variable domain is NAGVMQNPRHLVRRRGQEARLRCSPMKGHSHVYWYRQLPEEGLKFMVYLQKENIIDESGMPKERFSAEFPKEGPSILRIQQVVRGDSAAYFCASSPGQGAREQYFGPGTRLTVT.

In this sample, this clone turned up a few times. At one end, the junction sequence differs from germline, possibly due to a read error. This rearrangement joins TRBV6-2 or TRBV6-3 to TRBJ2-7; a possible D gene is TRBD1 (5 bases). This CDR3 is built from 13 residues. Germline CDR1 reads MNHEY; CDR2 reads SVGEGT. The CDR3 sequence: CASTYQGGVKQYF. The CDR3 nucleotides read TGTGCCAGCACTTACCAGGGCGGCGTCAAGCAGTACTTC.